This TCR beta chain was profiled in a study of blood T cells in healthy people across ages. As for the study in general: Template switching captured about one barcoded beta molecule per two T cells.

Alongside a J-beta primer mix, a sample-barcoded 5' primer served in a second PCR lasting roughly 6 to 11 cycles. MiXCR, applied by TCRdb to the 5' RACE reads, yields one record per CDR3 protein. The table records over 600,000 distinct CDR3 sequences, less than 60% of them present only once. Study-wide results and caveats: Diversity was higher, and naive CD4+ cells more numerous, in long-lived donors than in aged donors.

With regard to this clonotype: Its antigen is unknown.

Every sample gave at least 5.5 micrograms of total RNA when it was extracted. The sequence came from a man at least 80 years old in good health. The source material was blood.

This CDR3 is CASSFSSDRNTGELFF. The CDR3 nucleotides read TGTGCCAGCAGTTTCTCTTCGGACAGGAACACCGGGGAGCTGTTTTTT. V and J are TRBV12-3 or TRBV12-4 and TRBJ2-2; maybe TRBD1 (6 bases). The V end was cut by 3 bases, the J end by 1 base, with 12 bases between. The CDR3 covers 16 residues.